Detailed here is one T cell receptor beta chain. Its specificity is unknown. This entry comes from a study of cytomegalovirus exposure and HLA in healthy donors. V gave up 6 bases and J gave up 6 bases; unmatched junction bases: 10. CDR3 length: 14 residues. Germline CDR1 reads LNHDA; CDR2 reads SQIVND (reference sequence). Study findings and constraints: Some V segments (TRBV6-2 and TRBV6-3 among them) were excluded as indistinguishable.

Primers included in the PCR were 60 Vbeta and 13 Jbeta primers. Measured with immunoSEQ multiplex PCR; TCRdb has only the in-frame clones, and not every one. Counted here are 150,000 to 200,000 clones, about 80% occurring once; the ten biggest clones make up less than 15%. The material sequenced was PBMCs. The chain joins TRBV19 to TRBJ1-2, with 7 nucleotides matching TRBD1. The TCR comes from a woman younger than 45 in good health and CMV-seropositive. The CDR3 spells CASSLTGTRNGYTF. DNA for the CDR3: TGTGCCAGTAGCCTGACAGGGACAAGAAATGGCTACACCTTC.